This TCR beta chain emerged from a study of blood T cell repertoires in COVID-19. CDR3 length equals 15 residues. J gave up 2 bases and V 10 bases, and 13 bases lay outside the gene matches. CDR1 is MNHEY, CDR2 SVGAGI, per germline. All exposed participants met a person with COVID-19 within 2 weeks before entering the study. As originally analysed: Reference gene primer amplification gave estimated nucleated cell counts. Libraries were prepared by immunoSEQ multiplex PCR; TCRdb keeps only in-frame clonotypes and omits some of them. Clone size and V and J calls were adopted from that table, with D and trimming inferred from the DNA. Among 200,000 to 250,000 clones listed, under 90% were seen once.

The chain carries TRBV6-5 and TRBJ1-2; 7 bases align to TRBD1. The receptor was isolated from a woman aged 40 to 55 who had been exposed to COVID-19. The sample was PBMCs or T cells enriched from blood (not recorded which). The CDR3 DNA reads as TGTGCCACCGAGGGGACAGCCTCCTCCAACTATGGCTACACCTTC. The encoded protein is CATEGTASSNYGYTF.